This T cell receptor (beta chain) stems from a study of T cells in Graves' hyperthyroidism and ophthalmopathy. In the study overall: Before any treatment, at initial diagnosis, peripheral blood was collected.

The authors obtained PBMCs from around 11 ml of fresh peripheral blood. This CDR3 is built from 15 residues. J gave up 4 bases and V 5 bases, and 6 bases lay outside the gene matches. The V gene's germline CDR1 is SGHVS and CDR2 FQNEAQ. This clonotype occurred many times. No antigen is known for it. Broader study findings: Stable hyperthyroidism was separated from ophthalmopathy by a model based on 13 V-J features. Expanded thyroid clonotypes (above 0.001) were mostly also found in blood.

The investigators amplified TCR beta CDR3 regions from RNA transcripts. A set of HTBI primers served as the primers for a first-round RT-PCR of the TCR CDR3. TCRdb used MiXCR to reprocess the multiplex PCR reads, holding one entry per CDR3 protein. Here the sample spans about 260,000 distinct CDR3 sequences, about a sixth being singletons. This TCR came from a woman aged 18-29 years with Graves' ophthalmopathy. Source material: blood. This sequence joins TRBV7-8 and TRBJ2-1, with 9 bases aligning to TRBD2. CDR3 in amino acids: CASSLPSGRYNEQFF. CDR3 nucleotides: TGTGCCAGCAGCCTCCCCAGCGGGAGGTACAATGAGCAGTTCTTC.